This T cell receptor beta chain originates from a study of cytomegalovirus exposure and HLA in healthy donors. Study in general: Earlier results showed roughly 110 million unique TCR beta sequences derived from roughly 180 million T cells.

The PCR made use of 60 Vbeta and 13 Jbeta primers. The table came from immunoSEQ multiplex PCR; TCRdb's copy has only in-frame clones and leaves some out. The sample has fewer than 250,000 clones; 70% to 90% are singletons. V was clipped by 4 bases and J by 3 bases, with 19 bases between them. The CDR3 is 17 amino acids. CDR1 is LGHNT, CDR2 FRNRAP, per germline. The sequenced sample was PBMCs. The chain is built from TRBV12-5 and TRBJ2-1; D is perhaps TRBD2 (5 bases). This receptor was taken from a woman aged 18-29 years in good health and CMV-seronegative. As DNA, the CDR3 is TGTGCTAGTGGTTCCTCCGGCGGGCCTAATGACTACAATGAGCAGTTCTTC. Encoded protein: CASGSSGGPNDYNEQFF.